A single sample is the source of the 21 T cell receptor beta chains below, sequenced in a study of blood T cell repertoires in COVID-19. Sequenced by immunoSEQ multiplex PCR; TCRdb stores in-frame clones only, minus some. Of about 270,000 clones listed, approximately 83% are singletons. What was sequenced was peripheral blood. These receptors were taken from a woman aged 45 to 65 who had recovered from COVID-19.

The chain links TRBV3-1 (or the pseudogene TRBV3-2) to TRBJ2-7; 7 bases fit TRBD2. The germline CDR1 and CDR2 sequences are LGHDT and YNNKEL (reference sequence). This CDR3 contains 13 residues. With V trimmed by 5 bases and J by 2 bases, 3 bases remained unmatched. The CDR3 loop reads CASSGGGAYEQYF. Written as DNA, the CDR3 is TGTGCCAGCAGCGGCGGGGGAGCCTACGAGCAGTACTTC.

The V call is TRBV12-2, the J call TRBJ1-2. TRBV12-2 is classified as a pseudogene. The CDR3 runs to 14 residues. The CDR3 bases are TGTGCAAGTCGCCCCCTCGGGGTGATCTATGGCTACACCTTC. This gives the protein CASRPLGVIYGYTF.

The gene calls are TRBV6-5 and TRBJ2-1; 8 bases map to TRBD1. J was trimmed by 7 bases and V by 5 bases; bases with no gene match: 10. In germline, CDR1 is MNHEY, CDR2 SVGAGI. The CDR3 is 15 amino acids. CDR3 loop: CASSLVQGAGNEQFF. The CDR3 DNA sequence: TGTGCCAGCAGTCTTGTTCAGGGGGCGGGGAATGAGCAGTTCTTC.

J is TRBJ2-2 and V is TRBV5-1; unclear D gene. Germline CDR1 and CDR2: SGHRS and YFSETQ. This CDR3 is built from 17 residues. The V end lost 0 bases, the J end lost 2 bases, and 14 bases lay between the germline ends. CDR3 sequence reads: CASSLGSGRINTGELFF. The CDR3, as DNA: TGCGCCAGCAGCTTGGGGAGTGGTCGAATCAACACCGGGGAGCTGTTTTTT.

The V and J genes are TRBV27 and TRBJ1-6; D remains unclear. V was trimmed by 3 bases and J by 8 bases, leaving 8 bases between them. The CDR3 length is 13 residues. Germline V gene lookup returns CDR1 MNHEY and CDR2 SMNVEV (reference sequence). This CDR3 is CASSFPGDSPLHF. CDR3 sequence (DNA): TGTGCCAGCAGTTTTCCCGGGGATTCACCCCTCCACTTT.

The chain is built from TRBV24-1 and TRBJ2-1; 9 nucleotides match TRBD1. Per germline, CDR1 KGHDR and CDR2 SFDVKD. This CDR3 has 16 amino acids. The trim removed 2 bases at V and 7 bases at J, leaving 8 bases unmatched. The DNA of the CDR3 is TGTGCCACCAGTGATTCCAACAGGGGGCGTAGGAATGAGCAGTTCTTC. This sequence encodes CATSDSNRGRRNEQFF.

V is TRBV4-1 and J is TRBJ1-5; the D gene is possibly TRBD1 (6 bases). This CDR3 comprises 15 residues. In germline, CDR1 is MGHRA, CDR2 YSYEKL. V gave up 1 base and J gave up 1 base, with 8 bases separating them. The DNA for the CDR3 is TGCGCCAGCAGCCAAGGTGGACAGAGCAATCAGCCCCAGCATTTT. This translates into CASSQGGQSNQPQHF.

This clone was found a few times. This rearrangement joins TRBV5-6 to TRBJ2-3; D is possibly TRBD2 (5 bases). The CDR3 runs to 14 residues. The ends were cut back, 4 bases at V and 5 bases at J, with 14 bases in the middle. CDR1 is SGHDT, CDR2 YYEEEE, per germline. CDR3 DNA: TGTGCCAGCAGCCCCCCCGGGGTGAGAGATACGCAGTATTTT. Its translation is CASSPPGVRDTQYF.

The chain employs TRBV4-2 and TRBJ1-3; maybe TRBD1 (5 bases). Germline CDR1 reads LGHNA; CDR2 reads YNFKEQ. CDR3 length: 15 residues. Trimming stripped 1 base from V and 4 bases from J, with 11 bases between. CDR3 sequence reads: CASSQGQNKGNTIYF. CDR3 in DNA: TGTGCCAGCAGCCAAGGACAGAATAAAGGAAACACCATATATTTT.

This chain links TRBV2 with TRBJ2-5; 8 bases align to TRBD2. Trimming at V came to 4 bases and at J to 2 bases, leaving 6 bases not matched to a gene. Germline CDR1 and CDR2: SNHLY and FYNNEI. This CDR3 is 15 amino acids long. DNA of the CDR3: TGTGCCAGCAGTGGCACTAGCGGCCAACAAGAGACCCAGTACTTC. It codes for CASSGTSGQQETQYF.

The chain has TRBV16 and TRBJ2-6, with 7 positions matching TRBD1. Germline CDR1 and CDR2: KGHSY and FQNENV. This CDR3 comprises 15 residues. The ends lost 4 bases at V and 2 bases at J; junction bases unmatched: 2. The CDR3, as DNA: TGTGCCAGCAGCCGAGACAGGGCTGGGGCCAACGTCCTGACTTTC. Residues: CASSRDRAGANVLTF.

The chain recombines TRBV7-9 with TRBJ1-6, with D uncertain. Trimming removed 6 bases at V and 7 bases at J, with 16 bases between. CDR1 SEHNR and CDR2 FQNEAQ come from the germline V gene (reference sequence). This CDR3 region has 15 residues. This CDR3 reads CASSPRVGGNSPLHF. The CDR3 region has the DNA TGTGCCAGCAGTCCACGGGTCGGTGGGAATTCACCCCTCCACTTT.

This clone has a single count. This chain links TRBV4-1 with TRBJ2-2; the match to TRBD2 covers 7 bases. V was pared by 8 bases and J by 14 bases, with 8 bases of the junction left unmatched. CDR1 and CDR2 from the germline V gene are MGHRA and YSYEKL. The CDR3 sequence is 11 residues long. The CDR3, as DNA: TGCGCCAGCCACGGCGGGGGAGGTCTGTTTTTT. Translation gives CASHGGGGLFF.

This clone was seen only a few times. The chain couples TRBV5-4 to TRBJ2-2; TRBD2 matches at 13 bases. Germline trimming cut 4 bases from V and 0 bases from J; bases unmatched to any gene: 9. The CDR3 length is 19 residues. Per the germline V gene, CDR1 is SGHNT and CDR2 is YYREEE (reference sequence). DNA for the CDR3: TGTGCCAGCAGCGGAAGGACTAGCGGGGGCCACGCGAACACCGGGGAGCTGTTTTTT. This sequence encodes CASSGRTSGGHANTGELFF.

The chain carries TRBV27 and TRBJ1-1; TRBD1 is a possible D gene (6 bases). This CDR3 contains 13 residues. The germline V and J ends were trimmed by 4 bases and 1 base, with 7 bases remaining between them. Germline CDR1 is MNHEY and CDR2 is SMNVEV (reference sequence). CDR3 nucleotides: TGTGCCAGCAGTTCACAGGGGAACACTGAAGCTTTCTTT. This gives the protein CASSSQGNTEAFF.

The J gene is TRBJ2-6, the V gene TRBV29-1; D possibly corresponds to TRBD1 (6 bases). Looked up from germline, CDR1 is SQVTM and CDR2 is ANQGSEA. The length of the CDR3 is 14 residues. V lost 4 bases and J 2 bases, leaving 9 bases between the germline ends. CDR3 sequence: CSVVSGAGANVLTF. In DNA form, the CDR3 reads TGCAGCGTTGTCTCAGGGGCTGGGGCCAACGTCCTGACTTTC.

A single count supports this clone. The J gene is TRBJ1-1, the V gene TRBV27; possible D gene TRBD1, 5 bases. In germline, CDR1 is MNHEY, CDR2 SMNVEV (reference sequence). The CDR3 extends over 11 amino acids. Trimming removed 6 bases from V and 8 bases from J, with 10 bases in between. CDR3 DNA sequence: TGTGCCAGCAGATGGGGCAGGGAAGCTTTCTTT. As protein: CASRWGREAFF.

The rearrangement links TRBV3-1 (or the pseudogene TRBV3-2) to TRBJ2-7, with a tentative D call TRBD1 (5 bases). CDR1 LGHDT and CDR2 YNNKEL come from the germline V gene (reference sequence). The CDR3 contains 14 residues. The ends were cut back, 2 bases at V and 7 bases at J, with 15 bases in the middle. CDR3 region: CASSQREGVGEQYF. In DNA form, the CDR3 reads TGTGCCAGCAGCCAAAGGGAAGGGGTGGGGGAGCAGTACTTC.

This chain connects TRBV5-1 to TRBJ1-2; 11 nucleotides align to TRBD1. V dropped 1 base and J dropped 5; count of bases not matched to a gene: 16. There are 19 residues in the CDR3. The V gene's germline CDR1 is SGHRS and CDR2 YFSETQ. CDR3 protein: CASSLTGQGGSASTYGYTF. CDR3 DNA sequence: TGCGCCAGCAGCTTGACGGGACAGGGGGGATCGGCTAGCACGTATGGCTACACCTTC. Supplemented by reference TRBV5-1 and TRBJ1-2, the full variable domain reads KAGVTQTPRYLIKTRGQQVTLSCSPISGHRSVSWYQQTPGQGLQFLFEYFSETQRNKGNFPGRFSGRQFSNSRSEMNVSTLELGDSALYLCASSLTGQGGSASTYGYTFGSGTRLTVV.

This chain uses TRBV7-9 with TRBJ1-4; D gene ambiguous. Per the germline V gene, CDR1 is SEHNR and CDR2 is FQNEAQ (reference sequence). Trimming left V 5 bases short and J 4 bases short, with 14 bases between. This CDR3 spans 15 amino acids. For the CDR3, the DNA is TGTGCCAGCAGCCCTAGTACGGGGATTAATGAAAAACTGTTTTTT. As protein: CASSPSTGINEKLFF.

This chain links TRBV5-1 with TRBJ1-5, with 8 nucleotides matching TRBD1. CDR1 and CDR2 from the germline V gene are SGHRS and YFSETQ. This CDR3 is 15 amino acids long. With V trimmed by 0 bases and J by 6 bases, 5 bases remained unmatched. CDR3 DNA sequence: TGCGCCAGCAGCTTGGGGCAGGGGGCAGGTCAGCCCCAGCATTTT. Translation gives CASSLGQGAGQPQHF.